One sample yielded the 24 T cell receptor beta chains listed below, sequenced in a study of CD8 T cells in Susac syndrome. With random hexamers, reverse transcription was performed on about 0.5 to 1 ug of RNA. Using its own MiXCR run on the immunoSEQ multiplex PCR reads, TCRdb lists one record per CDR3 protein. The data hold 400,000 to 550,000 distinct CDR3 sequences, with 75% to 90% observed a single time. Sequenced input: CD8+ T cells from PBMCs. These receptors were obtained from a human donor with multiple sclerosis.

The chain recombines TRBV2 with TRBJ2-1; D call uncertain. The CDR3 totals 14 residues. Per germline, CDR1 SNHLY and CDR2 FYNNEI. V lost 7 bases and J 7 bases, leaving 17 bases between the germline ends. The CDR3 DNA reads as TGTGCCAGCAAGGCAAGGTACCTCCAGAATGAGCAGTTCTTC. It specifies CASKARYLQNEQFF.

This chain joins TRBV27 and TRBJ2-5; D tentatively fits TRBD1 or TRBD2 (5 bases each). Germline lookup yields CDR1 MNHEY and CDR2 SMNVEV (reference sequence). V lost 5 bases and J lost 5, with 15 bases in between. The length of the CDR3 is 14 residues. Here the CDR3 DNA reads TGTGCCAGCAGTCTCGGCCGGGGCTACGAGACCCAGTACTTC. As protein: CASSLGRGYETQYF.

The genes are TRBV11-2 and TRBJ2-2; D remains unclear. The CDR3 runs to 14 residues. CDR1 and CDR2 (germline): SGHAT, FQNNGV. V dropped 0 bases and J dropped 11 bases, with 13 bases sitting between them. The CDR3, as DNA: TGTGCCAGCAGCTTAGAACAGAGAGGAAGCGAGCTGTTTTTT. Its protein is CASSLEQRGSELFF.

The sample holds one count of this clonotype. The V and J genes are TRBV30 and TRBJ1-6; D ambiguous. This CDR3 has 11 residues. The germline V gene encodes CDR1 GTSNPN and CDR2 SVGIG (reference sequence). V was trimmed by 0 bases and J by 10 bases, leaving 4 bases between them. The DNA of the CDR3 is TGTGCCTGGAGTGTGGAGTCACCCCTCCACTTT. Translated: CAWSVESPLHF. The full variable domain, its missing parts supplied by reference TRBV30 and TRBJ1-6, is SQTIHQWPATLVQPVGSPLSLECTVEGTSNPNLYWYRQAAGRGLQLLFYSVGIGQISSEVPQNLSASRPQDRQFILSSKKLLLSDSGFYLCAWSVESPLHFGNGTRLTVT.

The genes are TRBV3-1 and TRBJ2-2; 12 bases line up with TRBD2. V shed 4 bases, J shed 1 base, and the junction held 10 bases outside the gene matches. Germline lookup yields CDR1 LGHDT and CDR2 YNNKEL (reference sequence). This CDR3 region has 19 residues. The CDR3 sequence: CASSRTGLAGIENTGELFF. CDR3 sequence (DNA): TGTGCCAGCAGCCGAACTGGACTAGCGGGGATTGAGAACACCGGGGAGCTGTTTTTT.

This clonotype was observed a few times. CDR3 loop: CASSQGTHPGEQYF. The CDR3 bases are TGCGCCAGCAGCCAGGGGACTCACCCCGGCGAGCAGTACTTC. The genes are TRBV4-1 and TRBJ2-7, with TRBD2 as a possible D gene (6 bases). Germline assignment: CDR1 MGHRA and CDR2 YSYEKL. The V gene lost 3 bases and the J gene lost 6 bases, with 15 bases spanning the gap. This CDR3 is 14 amino acids long.

This clonotype has only a few counts. The chain uses TRBV6-2 or TRBV6-3 and TRBJ2-7, with D perhaps TRBD1 or TRBD2 (5 bases each). Germline V lookup: CDR1 MNHEY, CDR2 SVGEGT. Trimming shortened V by 6 bases and J by 6 bases, and 12 bases separated the two germline ends. The CDR3 covers 12 residues. DNA of the CDR3: TGTGCCAGCAGCTACGGGACGGCCGAGCAGTACTTC. It encodes CASSYGTAEQYF.

V and J are TRBV6-1 and TRBJ2-7; TRBD2 is a possible D gene (5 bases). CDR1 MNHNS and CDR2 SASEGT come from the germline V gene. The CDR3 is made up of 11 amino acids. V lost 4 bases, J lost 4 bases, and 5 bases lay in between. CDR3 region: CASSGEYEQYF. The CDR3 nucleotides read TGTGCCAGCAGTGGGGAGTACGAGCAGTACTTC.

The rearrangement uses TRBV29-1 and TRBJ2-2; TRBD1 is a possible D gene (5 bases). In germline, CDR1 is SQVTM, CDR2 ANQGSEA. Deletions cut 6 bases from V and 4 bases from J, with 12 bases between. The CDR3 contains 13 residues. The CDR3 loop reads CSVLDSRTGELFF. For the CDR3, the DNA is TGCAGCGTCCTAGACAGCCGCACCGGGGAGCTGTTTTTT.

The chain is built from TRBV27 and TRBJ1-1; 8 nucleotides match TRBD1. CDR1 and CDR2 (germline): MNHEY, SMNVEV (reference sequence). V gave up 8 bases and J gave up 3 bases; unmatched junction bases: 8. This CDR3 spans 14 amino acids. DNA of the CDR3: TGTGCCAGCGGATCCGGACAGGGCGACACTGAAGCTTTCTTT. It yields the protein CASGSGQGDTEAFF.

The count of this clonotype is one. The rearrangement uses TRBV29-1 and TRBJ2-1, with 10 bases aligning to TRBD2. J was trimmed by 9 bases and V by 4 bases; bases with no gene match: 3. Germline CDR1 is SQVTM and CDR2 is ANQGSEA. This CDR3 spans 12 amino acids. The CDR3 sequence is CSVVLAGVEQFF. The CDR3 DNA reads TGCAGCGTTGTTCTAGCGGGAGTTGAGCAGTTCTTC.

The rearrangement uses TRBV6-1 and TRBJ1-5; D gene uncertain. Trimming pared 2 bases from V and 7 bases from J, leaving 9 bases between. The V gene's germline CDR1 is MNHNS and CDR2 SASEGT. The CDR3 runs 13 residues. In nucleotides, the CDR3 is TGTGCCAGCAGTGAAAGTGGGTGGCAGCCCCAGCATTTT. Its protein is CASSESGWQPQHF.

The genes are TRBV29-1 and TRBJ2-6; 8 bases are shared with TRBD2. V dropped 4 bases and J dropped 4; count of bases not matched to a gene: 6. This CDR3 is built from 15 residues. Germline V gene lookup returns CDR1 SQVTM and CDR2 ANQGSEA. CDR3: CSVVPGGAGANVLTF. The CDR3 region has the DNA TGCAGCGTTGTGCCGGGAGGGGCAGGGGCCAACGTCCTGACTTTC.

This chain links TRBV6-6 with TRBJ1-4; D is unclear. Germline CDR1 MNHNY, CDR2 SVGAGI (reference sequence). V was pared by 0 bases and J by 7 bases, with 15 bases between. CDR3 length: 16 residues. The CDR3 spells CASSYSPPAEGEKLFF. The CDR3 DNA follows: TGTGCCAGCAGTTACTCCCCACCCGCGGAGGGTGAAAAACTGTTTTTT.

The chain combines TRBV25-1 with TRBJ2-7, with a possible D match to TRBD2 (5 bases). Trimming pared 7 bases from V and 0 bases from J, leaving 19 bases between. The CDR3 is made up of 16 amino acids. Germline loops: CDR1 MGHDK, CDR2 SYGVNS. CDR3 protein: CASTGGGPGYSYEQYF. The CDR3 bases are TGTGCCAGCACCGGAGGTGGGCCGGGCTACTCCTACGAGCAGTACTTC.

The chain links TRBV27 to TRBJ2-5, with a possible D match to TRBD1 (6 bases). The germline V gene has CDR1 MNHEY and CDR2 SMNVEV (reference sequence). The CDR3 loop spans 12 amino acids. V shed 9 bases and J shed 4 bases, with 12 bases lying between them. The CDR3 DNA sequence: TGTGCCAGTGCCTCAGGGGCAGAGACCCAGTACTTC. Its protein product is CASASGAETQYF.

The V call is TRBV4-1, the J call TRBJ1-5; D is undetermined. Per the germline V gene, CDR1 is MGHRA and CDR2 is YSYEKL. The V end lost 1 base, the J end lost 3 bases, and 7 bases lay between the germline ends. The CDR3 loop spans 14 amino acids. This chain's CDR3 is CASSQGWNNQPQHF. The CDR3 bases are TGCGCCAGCAGCCAAGGTTGGAACAATCAGCCCCAGCATTTT.

The V and J genes are TRBV28 and TRBJ2-1; D possibly uses TRBD1 or TRBD2 (6 bases each). This CDR3 has 16 amino acids. Germline loops: CDR1 MDHEN, CDR2 SYDVKM. V lost 5 bases and J 2 bases, leaving 16 bases between the germline ends. In nucleotides, the CDR3 is TGTGCCAGCAGTCCGATCGGGGGCTCCACCTACAATGAGCAGTTCTTC. This gives the protein CASSPIGGSTYNEQFF.

The chain is built from TRBV20-1 and TRBJ2-1, with TRBD2 matching 10 bases. V shed 0 bases and J 4 bases; nucleotides not matched to a gene: 6. The V gene's germline CDR1 is DFQATT and CDR2 SNEGSKA (reference sequence). This CDR3 region has 16 residues. The CDR3 DNA is TGCAGTGCTAGAGACCTAGCGGGAGTTCAATACAATGAGCAGTTCTTC. It codes for CSARDLAGVQYNEQFF.

This clonotype was found a few times. The V call is TRBV7-2, the J call TRBJ2-5; TRBD2 matches at 12 bases. The CDR3 runs to 16 residues. Germline V CDR1 and CDR2: SGHTA, FQGNSA. The ends lost 5 bases at V and 3 bases at J; junction bases unmatched: 7. As DNA, the CDR3 is TGTGCCAGCAGCACGCCGAGACTAGCGGGAGAAGAGACCCAGTACTTC. It specifies CASSTPRLAGEETQYF.

This clonotype was recorded a few times. The CDR3 region is CASSFAIETQYF. The CDR3, as DNA: TGTGCCAGCAGCTTCGCTATTGAGACCCAGTACTTC. The chain is built from TRBV7-2 and TRBJ2-5; unclear D gene. Germline V lookup: CDR1 SGHTA, CDR2 FQGNSA. The CDR3 extends over 12 amino acids. V shed 3 bases and J shed 5 bases, with 7 bases lying between them.

The V and J genes are TRBV27 and TRBJ1-1, with 9 bases that match TRBD1. The V gene end was trimmed by 4 bases and the J gene end by 3 bases; junction bases not matched to a gene: 9. This CDR3 is built from 16 residues. Germline values: CDR1 MNHEY, CDR2 SMNVEV (reference sequence). This chain's CDR3 is CASSSPIQGADTEAFF. The CDR3 DNA follows: TGTGCCAGCAGTTCGCCCATACAGGGGGCGGACACTGAAGCTTTCTTT.

A note on this clonotype: Being one base from a much bigger clone, this may be a read error. This rearrangement joins TRBV5-4 to TRBJ2-7, with D perhaps assigned TRBD1 or TRBD2 (6 bases each). V lost 2 bases, J lost 3 bases, and 9 bases lay in between. The length of the CDR3 is 13 residues. Germline lookup yields CDR1 SGHNT and CDR2 YYREEE (reference sequence). CDR3 region: CASSLGGIYEQYF. The CDR3 nucleotides are TGTGCCAGCAGCTTAGGGGGGATCTACGAGCAGTACTTC.

The chain employs TRBV5-1 and TRBJ2-1; 7 nucleotides align to TRBD2. Per the germline V gene, CDR1 is SGHRS and CDR2 is YFSETQ. The CDR3 is 15 amino acids. J lost 7 bases, V lost 1 base, and 8 bases had no gene match. CDR3 DNA sequence: TGCGCCAGCAGCTTGTATCCTAGCGGATTAAATGAGCAGTTCTTC. It encodes CASSLYPSGLNEQFF.